This T cell receptor beta chain was obtained from a study of CD8+CD57+ T cells in acquired aplastic anemia. At the level of the study: Mean DNA quantity obtained from sorted CD4+ and CD8+ cells was about 3.5 ug.

The study profiled TCR beta VDJ and CDR3 using genomic DNA as template. MiXCR, run by TCRdb on the reads, gives a single entry per CDR3 protein. Among around 170,000 distinct CDR3 sequences listed, just over 45% were seen once. The sequence was obtained from a human donor in good health. The source material was sorted CD4+, CD8+, or CD8+CD57+ T cells (not recorded which) from PBMCs.

The chain's CDR3 is CASTTLTGSVAEAFF. The CDR3 coding sequence is TGTGCCAGCACCACTTTGACAGGATCGGTCGCTGAAGCTTTCTTT. V gene TRBV3-1 combines with J gene TRBJ1-1, with D maybe TRBD1 (6 bases). From germline, CDR1 is LGHDT and CDR2 YNNKEL (reference sequence). The CDR3 spans 15 residues. Trimming removed 7 bases at V and 6 bases at J, with 21 bases between.